The rows below give T cell receptor beta chains drawn from one sample of a study of cytomegalovirus exposure and HLA in healthy donors. Profiling relied on immunoSEQ multiplex PCR, and the TCRdb table lists in-frame clones only, not all of them. This sample has some 160,000 clones, with more than 70% found just once. The sample taken for sequencing was PBMCs. These receptors originate from a woman aged 40 to 49 in good health and CMV-seronegative. The CDR3 runs from the conserved cysteine through the conserved F or W. The order of the fields is V gene, clone size, CDR3 length, D gene, J gene, CDR3 DNA, CDR3 protein. D genes are given only for firm matches. Clone size, where shown, is once, few, many, or a class for clones that have expanded.

TRBV27,-,15,TRBD2,TRBJ2-7,TGTGCCAGCAGCCGTCCGGGACTAGCGGGAGGCGAGCAGTACTTC,CASSRPGLAGGEQYF
TRBV19,-,13,TRBD1,TRBJ2-7,TGTGCCAGTAGCGGACAGGGGGTGTACGAGCAGTACTTC,CASSGQGVYEQYF
TRBV19,-,13,-,TRBJ1-2,TGTGCCAGTAGCTTGACACTAGCCTATGGCTACACCTTC,CASSLTLAYGYTF
TRBV30,-,13,-,TRBJ1-1,TGTGCCTGGAGTATCCGTGAGGACACTGAAGCTTTCTTT,CAWSIREDTEAFF
TRBV14,-,13,TRBD1,TRBJ1-2,TGTGCCAGCAGCCGGGACAGAGACTATGGCTACACCTTC,CASSRDRDYGYTF
TRBV5-6,-,14,-,TRBJ2-4,TGTGCCAGCAGCTTCGAGGGAAGGGGGACCATTCAGTACTTC,CASSFEGRGTIQYF
TRBV2,-,14,TRBD1,TRBJ2-7,TGTGCCAGCAGACCGGGACAGGGGGCGCAAGAGCAGTACTTC,CASRPGQGAQEQYF
TRBV12-5,once,14,-,TRBJ2-1,TGTGCTAGTGGTTTGGTATTACAGGGCGATGAGCAGTTCTTC,CASGLVLQGDEQFF
TRBV27,-,15,TRBD2,TRBJ2-5,TGTGCCAGCAGTTTTTCAGCGGGAGATAGAGAGACCCAGTACTTC,CASSFSAGDRETQYF
TRBV30,-,13,-,TRBJ2-3,TGTGCCTGGAGGGAGGCAGTTTGGGATCCGCAGTATTTT,CAWREAVWDPQYF
TRBV19,-,13,-,TRBJ1-1,TGTGCCAGTACCCCTCAGTTGAACACTGAAGCTTTCTTT,CASTPQLNTEAFF
TRBV19,-,16,-,TRBJ2-7,TGTGCCAGTAGCCATCTACCACGAAAGACTAGCTACGAGCAGTACTTC,CASSHLPRKTSYEQYF
TRBV4-1,-,14,-,TRBJ2-3,TGCGCCAGCAGTCGTGGAGAGGGTACAGATACGCAGTATTTT,CASSRGEGTDTQYF
TRBV6-4,-,15,TRBD1,TRBJ1-5,TGTGCCACTAAAGCGGGACAGGGTTATTATCAGCCCCAGCATTTT,CATKAGQGYYQPQHF
TRBV10-2,-,15,-,TRBJ2-5,TGCGCCAGCAGTGAAAAACCCCTAACCCAAGAGACCCAGTACTTC,CASSEKPLTQETQYF